Included here is one T cell receptor beta chain sequence, with context. Ages ranged from about 18 to 89 years, with residence in some 25 US areas. Two consecutive negative NP/OP PCR tests, clearance, or resolved symptoms defined Cohort 3 recovery. The data derive from a study of blood T cell repertoires in COVID-19. The CDR3 is made up of 14 amino acids. Germline-derived CDR1 and CDR2 are SGHAT and FQNNGV. Trimming took 5 bases from V and 5 from J; bases not matched to a gene: 4. Only in-frame clones appear in the TCRdb table, and some are missing; sequencing was by immunoSEQ multiplex PCR. This table has 160,000 or so clones, approximately 80% appearing once.

This sequence joins TRBV11-2 and TRBJ1-5, with TRBD1 matching 9 bases. The clonotype comes from a woman aged 55-75 years who had recovered from COVID-19. Sequenced input: PBMCs or T cells enriched from blood (not recorded which). Here the CDR3 reads CASSQTGGDQPQHF. In DNA form, the CDR3 reads TGTGCCAGCAGCCAGACAGGGGGGGATCAGCCCCAGCATTTT.